Below, 31 T cell receptor beta chains from the same sample are listed, as sequenced in a study of Ad26.COV2.S vaccination and SARS-CoV-2 variants. TCRdb's table, derived via immunoSEQ multiplex PCR, lists solely in-frame clones and lacks some. The sample lists hundreds of thousands of clones; roughly 90% were seen once. This sample's treatment: roughly 18 received Ad26.COV2.S at low or high dose, single or two shots; roughly five received placebo; per-sample allocation not given. Material that was analyzed had been drawn on day 63 after the first vaccine or placebo injection. Sample: peripheral blood, taken in a trial of Ad26.COV2.S vaccine versus placebo. The receptors were gathered from a person aged 18-65 years who received the Ad26.COV2.S COVID-19 vaccine or a placebo.

The V gene is TRBV5-1, the J gene TRBJ2-2; TRBD1 or TRBD2 may be the D gene (5 bases each). Per germline, CDR1 SGHRS and CDR2 YFSETQ. With 3 bases removed from V and 2 bases from J, the gap between germline ends came to 17 bases. This CDR3 has 17 amino acids. The CDR3 DNA follows: TGCGCCAGCAGCTCCCAAACCGGGACGGAAAACACCGGGGAGCTGTTTTTT. It translates to CASSSQTGTENTGELFF.

The chain employs TRBV7-2 and TRBJ1-1; 8 positions match TRBD1. CDR1 SGHTA and CDR2 FQGNSA come from the germline V gene. J gave up 2 bases and V 5 bases, and 13 bases lay outside the gene matches. The CDR3 consists of 17 residues. The CDR3 sequence is CASSTQPPGGINTEAFF. CDR3 nucleotides: TGTGCCAGCAGCACCCAACCCCCAGGGGGCATCAACACTGAAGCTTTCTTT.

The chain couples TRBV7-9 to TRBJ1-4; D remains ambiguous. The germline V gene encodes CDR1 SEHNR and CDR2 FQNEAQ (reference sequence). Trimming cost V 0 bases and J 8 bases, with 7 bases left between them. The CDR3 totals 13 residues. The CDR3 DNA follows: TGTGCCAGCAGCTTAGCGGGCCTGGAAAAACTGTTTTTT. It yields the protein CASSLAGLEKLFF. The whole variable domain, remainder taken from reference TRBV7-9 and TRBJ1-4, is DTGVSQNPRHKITKRGQNVTFRCDPISEHNRLYWYRQTLGQGPEFLTYFQNEAQLEKSRLLSDRFSAERPKGSFSTLEIQRTEQGDSAMYLCASSLAGLEKLFFGSGTQLSVL.

This sequence joins TRBV20-1 and TRBJ2-5; TRBD1 is a possible D gene (6 bases). This CDR3 has 14 amino acids. Per the germline V gene, CDR1 is DFQATT and CDR2 is SNEGSKA (reference sequence). Trimming stripped 3 bases from V and 4 bases from J, with 15 bases between. CDR3 in DNA: TGCAGTGCTAGTGCTACAGGGATGCCAGAGACCCAGTACTTC. It encodes CSASATGMPETQYF.

This clone was found once. This chain connects TRBV5-4 to TRBJ2-5, with 11 positions matching TRBD1. The ends lost 3 bases at V and 0 bases at J; junction bases unmatched: 4. Germline V gene sequence: CDR1 SGHNT, CDR2 YYREEE (reference sequence). The CDR3 has 16 amino acids. The CDR3 region is CASSYGDRGNQETQYF. The CDR3 coding sequence is TGTGCCAGCAGCTACGGGGACAGGGGGAACCAAGAGACCCAGTACTTC. Drawing the rest from reference TRBV5-4 and TRBJ2-5, the complete variable domain is ETGVTQSPTHLIKTRGQQVTLRCSSQSGHNTVSWYQQALGQGPQFIFQYYREEENGRGNFPPRFSGLQFPNYSSELNVNALELDDSALYLCASSYGDRGNQETQYFGPGTRLLVL.

The V and J genes are TRBV25-1 and TRBJ2-1; tentative D call: TRBD2 (5 bases). The CDR3 totals 15 residues. V was pared by 2 bases and J by 4 bases, with 12 bases between. Per germline, CDR1 MGHDK and CDR2 SYGVNS. CDR3 coding DNA: TGTGCCAGCAGTGAAGGGAGCGGAGTATACAATGAGCAGTTCTTC. Protein product: CASSEGSGVYNEQFF.

The chain couples TRBV29-1 to TRBJ2-1; D tentatively fits TRBD1 or TRBD2 (6 bases each). The V end was cut by 1 base, the J end by 3 bases, with 10 bases between. This CDR3 is 14 amino acids long. CDR1 and CDR2 from the germline V gene are SQVTM and ANQGSEA. For the CDR3, the DNA is TGCAGCGTTGAAGGGGGGGCTAACTACAATGAGCAGTTCTTC. It encodes CSVEGGANYNEQFF.

The chain carries TRBV7-9 and TRBJ1-1; tentatively, D is TRBD1 (6 bases). The CDR3 consists of 16 residues. V lost 1 base to trimming and J lost 1 base, with 13 bases between them. CDR1 is SEHNR, CDR2 FQNEAQ, per germline (reference sequence). CDR3 nucleotide sequence: TGTGCCAGCAGCTTAGGGGGACAACGCAAGAACACTGAAGCTTTCTTT. It translates to CASSLGGQRKNTEAFF.

The chain links TRBV9 to TRBJ2-3; 8 nucleotides line up with TRBD2. V was pared by 0 bases and J by 5 bases, with 5 bases of the junction left unmatched. CDR1 SGDLS and CDR2 YYNGEE come from the germline V gene. The CDR3 length is 15 residues. CDR3 DNA: TGTGCCAGCAGCGTAGGGGCGGGGGGATTAGATACGCAGTATTTT. Its translation is CASSVGAGGLDTQYF.

The table lists this clone with a few counts. The chain joins TRBV27 to TRBJ1-2; D might be TRBD1 (6 bases). CDR1 is MNHEY and CDR2 is SMNVEV in the germline V gene (reference sequence). The length of the CDR3 is 15 residues. Trimming removed 3 bases from V and 0 bases from J, with 11 bases in between. CDR3 amino acids: CASSLWGASNYGYTF. The DNA of the CDR3 is TGTGCCAGCAGTTTGTGGGGGGCGTCTAACTATGGCTACACCTTC.

The chain couples TRBV7-9 to TRBJ2-1; 12 bases agree with TRBD1. This CDR3 has 16 residues. The junction had 10 bases not matched to a gene; V was cut back by 5 bases and J by 8 bases. Germline V lookup: CDR1 SEHNR, CDR2 FQNEAQ (reference sequence). The CDR3 protein is CASSTRGTGGLDEQFF. CDR3 bases: TGTGCCAGCAGCACCAGGGGGACAGGGGGCCTAGATGAGCAGTTCTTC.

The chain carries TRBV14 and TRBJ1-1; no reliable D call. V lost 2 bases and J lost 0, with 4 bases in between. The V gene's germline CDR1 is SGHDN and CDR2 FVKESK. This CDR3 region has 13 residues. CDR3 sequence: CASSQQVNTEAFF. The CDR3 nucleotides are TGTGCCAGCAGCCAACAAGTGAACACTGAAGCTTTCTTT.

V is TRBV5-1 and J is TRBJ1-4, with D unclear. V was shortened by 1 base and J by 7 bases, with 11 bases between the two germline ends. Germline-derived CDR1 and CDR2 are SGHRS and YFSETQ. The CDR3 loop spans 14 amino acids. The CDR3 loop reads CASSLSGEGEKLFF. The CDR3 DNA follows: TGCGCCAGCAGCTTGTCCGGAGAGGGTGAAAAACTGTTTTTT. Together with reference TRBV5-1 and TRBJ1-4, the CDR3 gives the full variable domain: KAGVTQTPRYLIKTRGQQVTLSCSPISGHRSVSWYQQTPGQGLQFLFEYFSETQRNKGNFPGRFSGRQFSNSRSEMNVSTLELGDSALYLCASSLSGEGEKLFFGSGTQLSVL.

The gene calls are TRBV14 and TRBJ2-2, with 7 nucleotides matching TRBD1. Per germline, CDR1 SGHDN and CDR2 FVKESK. V was pared by 1 base and J by 7 bases, with 3 bases of the junction left unmatched. The CDR3 runs to 14 residues. The CDR3 sequence: CASSQGQGFGELFF. Here the CDR3 DNA reads TGTGCCAGCAGCCAAGGACAGGGTTTCGGGGAGCTGTTTTTT.

This chain joins TRBV10-2 and TRBJ2-3; 9 bases agree with TRBD2. The CDR3 contains 14 residues. The ends lost 3 bases at V and 3 bases at J; junction bases unmatched: 1. Per germline, CDR1 WSHSY and CDR2 SAAADI. CDR3 sequence (DNA): TGCGCCAGCAGTGATACTAGCGGGACAGATACGCAGTATTTT. Translation gives CASSDTSGTDTQYF.

The chain couples TRBV5-6 to TRBJ2-3; 7 bases are shared with TRBD2. The V gene's germline CDR1 is SGHDT and CDR2 YYEEEE. The CDR3 has 16 amino acids. Unmatched junction bases numbered 7, after V lost 1 base and J lost 2 bases. In nucleotides, the CDR3 is TGTGCCAGCAGCTTGTTATCGGGGACTAACACAGATACGCAGTATTTT. It specifies CASSLLSGTNTDTQYF.

The chain recombines TRBV6-5 with TRBJ1-6; D possibly corresponds to TRBD1 (5 bases). The CDR3 loop spans 12 amino acids. V lost 6 bases and J lost 13, with 13 bases in between. Germline CDR1 MNHEY, CDR2 SVGAGI. CDR3 sequence reads: CASRGPQSPLHF. CDR3 nucleotides: TGTGCCAGCAGGGGACCCCAATCGCCCCTCCACTTT.

The V and J genes are TRBV27 and TRBJ1-2; 9 bases map to TRBD1. The CDR3 spans 15 residues. Looked up from germline, CDR1 is MNHEY and CDR2 is SMNVEV (reference sequence). Trimming at V came to 4 bases and at J to 5 bases, leaving 8 bases not matched to a gene. The chain's CDR3 is CASSSPGTGWYGYTF. CDR3 bases: TGTGCCAGCAGTTCCCCCGGGACAGGGTGGTATGGCTACACCTTC.

This clone appeared once. CDR3 region: CASSLSPPWDRGRGYTF. As DNA, the CDR3 is TGTGCCAGCAGCTTGTCTCCTCCCTGGGACAGGGGTCGTGGCTACACCTTC. The chain links TRBV5-8 to TRBJ1-2; 10 bases are shared with TRBD1. Trimming took 1 base from V and 7 from J; bases not matched to a gene: 13. The CDR3 is 17 amino acids. Germline V gene sequence: CDR1 SGHTS, CDR2 YDEGEE. Looking up the rest from reference TRBV5-8 and TRBJ1-2 gives the full variable domain: EAGVTQSPTHLIKTRGQQATLRCSPISGHTSVYWYQQALGLGLQFLLWYDEGEERNRGNFPPRFSGRQFPNYSSELNVNALELEDSALYLCASSLSPPWDRGRGYTFGSGTRLTVV.

The chain recombines TRBV14 with TRBJ2-5; 7 nucleotides line up with TRBD1. The ends lost 1 base at V and 5 bases at J; junction bases unmatched: 13. Germline V gene sequence: CDR1 SGHDN, CDR2 FVKESK. This CDR3 has 17 amino acids. CDR3 region: CASSQGSGRTGRETQYF. CDR3 bases: TGTGCCAGCAGCCAAGGTAGTGGTCGGACAGGACGTGAGACCCAGTACTTC.

V and J are TRBV7-2 and TRBJ2-5, with a tentative D call TRBD1 (5 bases). The V gene lost 1 base and the J gene lost 3 bases, with 12 bases spanning the gap. The CDR3 length is 15 residues. Germline V gene data show CDR1 as SGHTA and CDR2 as FQGNSA. Here the CDR3 reads CASSLVRGSEETQYF. CDR3 bases: TGTGCCAGCAGCTTAGTAAGGGGTTCTGAAGAGACCCAGTACTTC.

The V gene is TRBV6-5, the J gene TRBJ2-7; TRBD1 matches at 7 bases. Germline CDR1 reads MNHEY; CDR2 reads SVGAGI. This CDR3 comprises 14 residues. J lost 4 bases, V lost 6 bases, and 9 bases had no gene match. This CDR3 is CASSLQGMEYEQYF. The CDR3, as DNA: TGTGCCAGCAGCCTACAGGGGATGGAGTACGAGCAGTACTTC.

The chain couples TRBV7-9 to TRBJ2-6; no reliable D call. CDR1 is SEHNR and CDR2 is FQNEAQ in the germline V gene (reference sequence). The CDR3 sequence is 16 residues long. V lost 9 bases, J lost 0 bases, and 15 bases lay in between. CDR3 nucleotide sequence: TGTGCCAGTTTGATCTTCAGTGGCTCTGGGGCCAACGTCCTGACTTTC. Its protein product is CASLIFSGSGANVLTF.

The chain carries TRBV20-1 and TRBJ2-7; tentative D call: TRBD2 (7 bases). Looked up from germline, CDR1 is DFQATT and CDR2 is SNEGSKA (reference sequence). V was trimmed by 3 bases and J by 3 bases, leaving 24 bases between them. CDR3 length: 17 amino acids. CDR3 nucleotide sequence: TGCAGTGCTAGTGGGGGCAAGACTAGCAGTTATTTCTACGAGCAGTACTTC. Translation gives CSASGGKTSSYFYEQYF.

This clone was observed a handful of times. The chain links TRBV30 to TRBJ2-7; the D gene is possibly TRBD2 (6 bases). From germline, CDR1 is GTSNPN and CDR2 SVGIG (reference sequence). The CDR3 is 16 amino acids. The V end was cut by 0 bases, the J end by 0 bases, with 15 bases between. CDR3 nucleotide sequence: TGTGCCTGGAGTGTACAAAGGTACGGGAGCTCCTACGAGCAGTACTTC. It specifies CAWSVQRYGSSYEQYF.

The chain has TRBV9 and TRBJ2-7; no definite D call. This CDR3 is built from 12 residues. From germline, CDR1 is SGDLS and CDR2 YYNGEE. V lost 3 bases to trimming and J lost 3 bases, with 7 bases between them. CDR3 protein: CASSADGYEQYF. The CDR3 coding sequence is TGTGCCAGCAGCGCGGACGGCTACGAGCAGTACTTC.

The chain combines TRBV4-3 with TRBJ2-6; D is possibly TRBD2 (5 bases). Germline CDR1 is LGHNA and CDR2 is YSLEER. Trimming removed 2 bases from V and 1 base from J, with 15 bases in between. There are 18 residues in the CDR3. CDR3 in DNA: TGCGCCAGCAGCCAACGGGAATTTTTGGTGTCTGGGGCCAACGTCCTGACTTTC. This encodes CASSQREFLVSGANVLTF.

The chain has TRBV3-1 (or the pseudogene TRBV3-2) and TRBJ2-6, with D unresolved. Trimming cost V 0 bases and J 0 bases, with 9 bases left between them. This CDR3 spans 17 amino acids. The V gene's germline CDR1 is LGHDT and CDR2 YNNKEL (reference sequence). The CDR3 spells CASSQDSQSSGANVLTF. The CDR3 DNA is TGTGCCAGCAGCCAAGATTCCCAAAGCTCTGGGGCCAACGTCCTGACTTTC.

This rearrangement joins TRBV18 to TRBJ2-6; no reliable D call. Germline loops: CDR1 KGHSH, CDR2 LQKENI. The CDR3 has 15 amino acids. V dropped 3 bases and J dropped 0 bases, with 6 bases sitting between them. The CDR3 sequence: CASSPYSSGANVLTF. The CDR3 DNA reads as TGTGCCAGCTCACCCTACAGCTCTGGGGCCAACGTCCTGACTTTC.

This clone was observed a handful of times. The chain carries TRBV24-1 and TRBJ2-2; D is perhaps TRBD2 (6 bases). The V gene lost 9 bases and the J gene lost 7 bases, with 17 bases spanning the gap. The CDR3 is made up of 14 amino acids. Germline V gene data show CDR1 as KGHDR and CDR2 as SFDVKD. CDR3 sequence (DNA): TGTGCCACCGGTCCGGGAGTTCCGGGCGGGGAGCTGTTTTTT. Amino acids: CATGPGVPGGELFF.

This rearrangement joins TRBV27 to TRBJ2-3; D is ambiguous. V was trimmed by 3 bases and J by 2 bases, leaving 6 bases between them. Germline CDR1 MNHEY, CDR2 SMNVEV (reference sequence). The CDR3 sequence is 13 residues long. The DNA for the CDR3 is TGTGCCAGCAGTTTGCAAAACACAGATACGCAGTATTTT. Its protein product is CASSLQNTDTQYF.